This T cell receptor beta chain was found in a study of T cell responses to AZD1222 COVID-19 vaccine. Profiling relied on immunoSEQ multiplex PCR, and the TCRdb table lists in-frame clones only, not all of them. The profile shows 43,000 or so clones, roughly 87% of them singletons. This CDR3 contains 15 residues. CDR1 and CDR2 (germline): LGHNA, YSLEER. V lost 1 base and J lost 9, with 18 bases in between. This clonotype originated in an adult who received the AZD1222 COVID-19 vaccine. The chain links TRBV4-3 to TRBJ1-1; D is undetermined. This specimen consisted of peripheral blood, obtained 28 days after the second AZD1222 dose. CDR3 sequence: CASSQAVGREGKAFF. CDR3 nucleotides: TGCGCCAGCAGCCAAGCCGTTGGGAGGGAGGGTAAAGCTTTCTTT.